The 5 T cell receptor beta chains below all came from one sample that was sequenced in a study of blood T cell repertoires in COVID-19. Clones were sequenced by immunoSEQ multiplex PCR, and TCRdb holds only the in-frame ones, with some missing. The sample lists roughly 100,000 clones, over 70% seen once, with 15% to 20% in the top ten. Sequencing was performed on peripheral blood. Receptors originate from a human donor in a cohort sampled during active COVID-19.

The chain is built from TRBV24-1 and TRBJ1-1, with 12 nucleotides matching TRBD1. Germline CDR1 and CDR2: KGHDR and SFDVKD. The CDR3 runs 16 residues. The V segment lost 3 bases and the J segment 6 bases; nucleotides outside the gene matches: 7. CDR3 in DNA: TGTGCCACCAGTGATGGGACAGGGGGCGCATTCGCTGAAGCTTTCTTT. Protein: CATSDGTGGAFAEAFF.

The chain recombines TRBV7-6 with TRBJ2-7, with a possible D match to TRBD1 (5 bases). The germline V and J ends were trimmed by 0 bases and 5 bases, with 11 bases remaining between them. The CDR3 loop spans 14 amino acids. Germline assignment: CDR1 SGHVS and CDR2 FNYEAQ. The CDR3 here is CASSLASGSHEQYF. CDR3 sequence (DNA): TGTGCCAGCAGCTTAGCGTCAGGGTCCCACGAGCAGTACTTC.

The chain employs TRBV6-5 and TRBJ2-3; possibly TRBD1 for D (6 bases). The CDR3 consists of 16 residues. V was shortened by 2 bases and J by 0 bases, with 12 bases between the two germline ends. The germline gives CDR1 MNHEY, CDR2 SVGAGI. The CDR3 protein is CASSYGGGLSTDTQYF. CDR3 DNA: TGTGCCAGCAGTTACGGGGGCGGTCTTAGCACAGATACGCAGTATTTT.

V and J are TRBV11-2 and TRBJ2-5, with 8 bases fitting TRBD1. The length of the CDR3 is 16 residues. The germline V gene has CDR1 SGHAT and CDR2 FQNNGV. After removal of 4 bases from V and 2 bases from J, the junction contained 9 bases not matched to a gene. CDR3 nucleotide sequence: TGTGCCAGCAGCTGGGTTACAGGGGGGCTACAAGAGACCCAGTACTTC. Protein product: CASSWVTGGLQETQYF.

CDR3 DNA sequence: TGTGCCATCAGTGAAAGACAGGGAAACACTGAAGCTTTCTTT. Encoded protein: CAISERQGNTEAFF. The rearrangement uses TRBV10-3 and TRBJ1-1; TRBD1 aligns across 7 bases. This CDR3 has 14 amino acids. Germline CDR1 is ENHRY and CDR2 is SYGVKD. The ends lost 3 bases at V and 2 bases at J; junction bases unmatched: 3.